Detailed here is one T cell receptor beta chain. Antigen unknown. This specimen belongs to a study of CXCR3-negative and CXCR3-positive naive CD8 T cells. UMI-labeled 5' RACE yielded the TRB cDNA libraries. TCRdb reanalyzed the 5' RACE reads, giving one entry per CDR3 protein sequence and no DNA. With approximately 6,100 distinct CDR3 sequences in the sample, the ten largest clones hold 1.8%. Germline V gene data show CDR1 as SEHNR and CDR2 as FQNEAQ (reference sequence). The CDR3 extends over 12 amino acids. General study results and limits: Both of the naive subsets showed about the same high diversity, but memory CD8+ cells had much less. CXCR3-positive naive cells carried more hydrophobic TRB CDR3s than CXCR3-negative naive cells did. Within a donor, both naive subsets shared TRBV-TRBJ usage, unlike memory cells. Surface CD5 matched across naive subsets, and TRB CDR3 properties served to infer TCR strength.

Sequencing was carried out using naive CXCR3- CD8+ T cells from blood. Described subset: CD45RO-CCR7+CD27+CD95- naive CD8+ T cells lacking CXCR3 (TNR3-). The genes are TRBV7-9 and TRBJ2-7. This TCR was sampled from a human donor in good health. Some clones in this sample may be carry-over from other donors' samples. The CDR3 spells CATSPRSYEQYF.